The T cell receptor beta chain under discussion was sequenced for a study of T cell responses to AZD1222 COVID-19 vaccine. General study points: Females outnumbered males among donors, who were mostly white British; clonal diversity was possibly underestimated. Close to half of spike-specific TCRs reportedly recognize unmutated variant regions. Spike-specific TCR breadth and depth both grew after two AZD1222 doses.

The CDR3 loop spans 11 amino acids. From germline, CDR1 is MNHEY and CDR2 SMNVEV (reference sequence). Trimming left V 2 bases short and J 4 bases short, with 3 bases between. In regard to this clone: The antigen remains unidentified. The sample contains more than one DNA sequence encoding this CDR3.

TCRdb keeps only in-frame clones here, not all; method: immunoSEQ multiplex PCR. The sample has about 170,000 clones; approximately 93% are singletons. This TCR came from an adult in good health. The specimen was peripheral blood, collected on day 0 of AZD1222 vaccination. This chain connects TRBV27 to TRBJ2-7; D uncertain. In nucleotides, the CDR3 is TGTGCCAGCAGTTTAGGTTACGAGCAGTACTTC. It is translated as CASSLGYEQYF.